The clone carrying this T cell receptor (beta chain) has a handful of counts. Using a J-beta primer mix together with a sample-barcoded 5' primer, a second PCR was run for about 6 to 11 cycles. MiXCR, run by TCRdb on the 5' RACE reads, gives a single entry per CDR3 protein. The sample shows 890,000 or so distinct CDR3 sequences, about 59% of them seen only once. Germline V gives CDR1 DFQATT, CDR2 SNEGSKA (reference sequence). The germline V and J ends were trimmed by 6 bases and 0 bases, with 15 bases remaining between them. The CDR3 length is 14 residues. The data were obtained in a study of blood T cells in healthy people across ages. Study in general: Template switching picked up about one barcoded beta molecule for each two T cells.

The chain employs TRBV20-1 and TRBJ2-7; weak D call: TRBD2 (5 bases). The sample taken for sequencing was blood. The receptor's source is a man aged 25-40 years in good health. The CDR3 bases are TGCAGTGCATTACACGCAGAGGGCTCCTACGAGCAGTACTTC. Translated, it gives CSALHAEGSYEQYF.